This T cell receptor beta chain was captured in a study of cytomegalovirus exposure and HLA in healthy donors. It was with 60 Vbeta and 13 Jbeta primers that the PCR ran. Clones were read by immunoSEQ multiplex PCR, and TCRdb kept only the in-frame ones, dropping some. This sample carries 150,000 to 200,000 clones, around 62% of them seen once, and the ten largest clones take 2.5% to 3%. V was shortened by 5 bases and J by 2 bases, with 9 bases between the two germline ends. The CDR3 runs to 13 residues. Germline V gene sequence: CDR1 MNHEY, CDR2 SVGAGI. Note on this clone: Other nucleotide sequences in the sample specify the same CDR3.

Sequenced sample: PBMCs. The genes are TRBV6-5 and TRBJ1-2, with D uncertain. The TCR sequence derives from a man between 40 and 49 years old in good health and CMV-seronegative. The CDR3 sequence is CASSSTVNYGYTF. The CDR3 nucleotides read TGTGCCAGCAGTAGCACCGTGAACTATGGCTACACCTTC.